This TCR beta chain originates from a study of T-cell memory formation after mild COVID-19. From the 5' RACE reads, TCRdb called clonotypes with MiXCR, one entry per CDR3 protein. The sample yields hundreds of thousands of distinct CDR3 sequences, 25% to 30% seen once. This clonotype appeared a few times. The CDR3 is made up of 13 amino acids. Germline V lookup: CDR1 SQVTM, CDR2 ANQGSEA. V was shortened by 7 bases and J by 2 bases, with 13 bases between the two germline ends. Specimen: PBMCs or a T cell subset sorted from them (not recorded which). This chain connects TRBV29-1 to TRBJ2-3; D call uncertain. The source of this sequence is an adult woman who had mild COVID-19 (a few samples of this study predate the infection). Cell type and time point are not known. This chain's CDR3 is CSALLTNTDTQYF. Here the CDR3 DNA reads TGCAGCGCTCTCCTTACCAACACAGATACGCAGTATTTT.